What follows is one T cell receptor beta chain and its context. The same CDR3 is also encoded by other DNA sequences in this sample. The data are from a study of cytomegalovirus exposure and HLA in healthy donors. In the PCR, 60 Vbeta and 13 Jbeta primers were used. The table came from immunoSEQ multiplex PCR; TCRdb's copy has only in-frame clones and leaves some out. Altogether approximately 220,000 clones are present, just over 75% being singletons, with the ten largest covering around 0.63%. Per germline, CDR1 SNHLY and CDR2 FYNNEI. The CDR3 contains 10 residues. V shed 11 bases and J shed 6 bases, with 8 bases lying between them.

The sample was PBMCs. The TCR sequence derives from a young man in good health and CMV-seronegative. This chain joins TRBV2 and TRBJ2-1, with D tentatively TRBD1 (5 bases). CDR3 sequence reads: CASTGNEQFF. For the CDR3, the DNA is TGTGCCTCCACAGGCAATGAGCAGTTCTTC.